This T cell receptor beta chain was captured in a study of beta chain features in type 1 diabetes. Study details: Patients looked much like healthy donors when it came to age, gender and cell yields. Findings and caveats of the study: Lower insertion and higher deletion counts appeared at VDJ junctions in type 1 diabetes patients. In all four CD4+ subsets, TCRB CDR3 length was significantly, moderately reduced in type 1 diabetes.

Sorting gave populations that all exceeded 98% purity. The study reverse transcribed the entire isolated RNA, so it sequenced expressed TCRB transcripts. Profiling relied on immunoSEQ multiplex PCR, and the TCRdb table lists in-frame clones only, not all of them. This table has over 150,000 clones, about 8% appearing once. As concerns this clone: What it binds is not known.

Trimming took off 4 bases at V and 6 bases at J, with 10 bases between the two ends. The V gene's germline CDR1 is DFQATT and CDR2 SNEGSKA (reference sequence). The CDR3 spans 11 residues. The chain is built from TRBV20-1 and TRBJ2-7; D is perhaps TRBD1 (5 bases). The TCR was taken from a middle-aged woman with type 1 diabetes. Sequenced: central memory CD4+ T cells from blood. The DNA for the CDR3 is TGCAGTGCTACAGGGAAGGGCGAGCAGTACTTC. This sequence encodes CSATGKGEQYF.